This entry describes one TCR beta chain. Its antigen is still unknown. The sample holds no much larger clone one base away, and base qualities are not on file. The donors were healthy, HIV-negative adults who had no recently reported acute infections or vaccinations. Every donor was a Caucasian adult residing in Nashville, Tennessee, USA. CD4+ T cells were enriched through magnetic negative selection, after which naive cells were positively selected on CD45RA and the remaining negative fraction served as the memory subset. Blood was collected by leukapheresis, and PBMCs were isolated by Ficoll-Histopaque density gradient centrifugation and then cryopreserved in liquid nitrogen vapor phase. Analytical flow cytometry was used to check the purity and quantity of each magnetically sorted T cell population. Genomic DNA was isolated from every sorted fraction and measured by UV absorbance on a Nanodrop 2000c.

The sample originates from a study of shared clonotypes between healthy human individuals (dated by TCRdb to about 2020). Turning to the overall study: The cohort included three men and a couple of women between 18 and 49 years of age. Leukapheresis yielded between about 0.94 and 9.5 billion PBMCs per donor. For each donor, CD4 naive and CD4 memory were each given three plates, CD8 naive was given two plates, and CD8 memory was given one plate. Different laboratories and diverse techniques were used to prepare libraries and sequence TCR repertoires, to increase sequencing depth and limit assay-specific biases. To estimate repertoire size and how much clonotypes are shared between individuals, the study performed deep sequencing of blood TCR repertoires from a handful of healthy adults.

Results and caveats for the whole study, not just this receptor: Naive subsets generally had larger estimated clonotype richness than memory subsets. Because the study included a small number of donors, the genetic and exposure-history diversity represented was limited. Sampling was limited to blood, and TCR repertoires in tissue likely differ from TCR repertoires in blood. Rarefaction of sorted-subset datasets indicated incomplete sequencing despite the large sequencing depth. Across several donors, approximately 4.9% of naive CD4, roughly 3.4% of naive CD8, about 2% of memory CD4, and 0.4% to 0.45% of memory CD8 clonotypes were shared. Higher generation probabilities were observed for clonotypes shared by all four sorted-subset donors than for non-shared clonotypes. Pairwise subsampling led to the expectation that sequencing depth would affect the degree of clonotype sharing among donors.

TCR CDR3 regions were amplified from genomic DNA by multiplex PCR using the deep immunoSEQ assay. Extracted genomic DNA from each cell subset was distributed evenly across all wells of several immunoSEQ 96-well plates, and each plate was treated as a replicate. For sorted subsets, each replicate PCR was loaded with around 220 ng genomic DNA, equivalent to approximately 27,000 T cell genomes. Purified libraries were quantified with a Qubit 3.0 fluorometer, sized on a Bioanalyzer 2100, and re-quantified with the KAPA Library Quantification kit. Every immunoSEQ 96-well plate was sequenced on a dedicated single-read 150-cycle Illumina NextSeq 550 flow cell. Per the source publication's procedure: Because the immunoSEQ output held only junctional sequences and lacked quality scores, the filtering could not match the filtering applied to full-length reads. To assign V/J genes and CDR3, sequences were annotated using PyIR, a Python wrapper for IgBLAST v1.9, with IMGT germline references. Reads with weak V/J assignments (E-value above 1e-6), missing CDR3, stop codons, out-of-frame junctions, or ambiguous translated residues were removed. A V3J clonotype was defined by an identical inferred V gene, J gene, and CDR3 amino acid sequence. The percentage overlap between two repertoires was calculated by dividing the number of shared unique clonotypes by the size of the smaller repertoire. RTK rarefaction, the Chao1 estimator, and Recon v2.1 estimates of unobserved clonotypes were used to assess repertoire richness. OLGA was used to compute generation probabilities for all TCRbeta clonotypes that the gDNA method yielded from a handful of donors. In TCRdb, the immuneACCESS table is reduced to in-frame sequences with V and J assigned. These tables do not hold every clone; where another copy was compared, an unresolved V gene accounts for under half, and the others remain unexplained. Clone size and V and J calls were adopted from that table, with D and trimming inferred from the DNA. The sample data list under 2,500,000 clones, and around 95% of these were observed just once. The ten top clones hold roughly 0.13% of the sample.

Trimmed from V: 2 bases; trimmed from J: 8 bases; junction bases lacking a gene match: 6. From the cysteine up to the phenylalanine, the CDR3 has a length of 15 residues. Only the CDR3 DNA stays, 45 bases, in frame from base 1. CDR1 and CDR2, per the germline V gene, are KGHSH and LQKENI. This clonotype was obtained from a man between 18 and 35 years old in good health. Recombination connected TRBV18 to TRBJ2-1; 10 of the junction bases match TRBD2. Material for sequencing was naive CD4+ T cells sorted from blood. The sample's cell subset or site label, decoded: CD45RA+ positively selected. The nucleotide sequence is TGTGCCAGCTCACCAAGTCGGACTAGCGGCGATGAGCAGTTCTTC. Its coded protein is CASSPSRTSGDEQFF.